This is a list of T cell receptor beta chains from one sample in a study of T-cell memory formation after mild COVID-19. MiXCR, applied by TCRdb to the 5' RACE reads, yields one record per CDR3 protein. The data hold hundreds of thousands of distinct CDR3 sequences, with around 27% observed a single time. The sequenced sample consisted of PBMCs or a T cell subset sorted from them (not recorded which). Source of these receptors: an adult woman who had mild COVID-19 (a few samples of this study predate the infection). Cell type and time point are not known. The CDR3 runs from the conserved cysteine through the conserved F or W. A D gene is named only where the DNA matches it firmly. The size entry is marked missing in some rows and otherwise reads once, few, many or a size class.

D gene | J gene | clone size | CDR3 length | V gene | CDR3 DNA | CDR3 protein
NA | TRBJ2-5 | NA | 17 | TRBV11-1 | TGTGCCAGCAGCTCCGGGCGGGGCGGGCGCACACAAGAGACCCAGTACTTC | CASSSGRGGRTQETQYF
NA | TRBJ2-7 | few | 15 | TRBV5-1 | TGCGCCAGCAGCTTGGGCCCTTCCGCGCCCTACGAGCAGTACTTC | CASSLGPSAPYEQYF
TRBD1 | TRBJ2-7 | NA | 13 | TRBV6-5 | TGTGCCAGCAGCAACAGGGGAATGGGGGAGCAGTACTTC | CASSNRGMGEQYF
NA | TRBJ1-1 | few | 14 | TRBV20-1 | TGCAGTGCTAGATTAAATTCGGCTGGAACTGAAGCTTTCTTT | CSARLNSAGTEAFF
NA | TRBJ2-1 | few | 12 | TRBV24-1 | TGTGCCACCAGTGATCAGGGACTTGAGCAGTTCTTC | CATSDQGLEQFF
TRBD1 | TRBJ2-7 | few | 15 | TRBV12-3/TRBV12-4 | TGTGCCAGCAGTCACCCGGGACAGGGGGCCTACGAGCAGTACTTC | CASSHPGQGAYEQYF
NA | TRBJ1-2 | few | 14 | TRBV6-5 | TGTGCCAGCAGTAGACTGGGTCAAGGGTCTGGCTACACCTTC | CASSRLGQGSGYTF
NA | TRBJ2-7 | NA | 14 | TRBV15 | TGTGCCACCAGAGGGGCGGACTCAGTTTACGAGCAGTACTTC | CATRGADSVYEQYF
NA | TRBJ2-5 | few | 14 | TRBV5-1 | TGCGCCAGCAGCTTGTGGCTAGTGCAAGAGACCCAGTACTTC | CASSLWLVQETQYF
NA | TRBJ2-7 | NA | 15 | TRBV6-1 | TGTGCCAGCAGTGAACTGGAGACGGTAGTACGCGAGCAGTACTTC | CASSELETVVREQYF
NA | TRBJ1-1 | NA | 15 | TRBV6-6 | TGTGCCAGCAGCTCCGGGGGGACGAGGAACACTGAAGCTTTCTTT | CASSSGGTRNTEAFF
NA | TRBJ1-1 | NA | 15 | TRBV12-3/TRBV12-4 | TGTGCCAGCAGCAGGACGGCCCGAATGAACACTGAAGCTTTCTTT | CASSRTARMNTEAFF
NA | TRBJ1-1 | NA | 16 | TRBV6-2/TRBV6-3 | TGTGCCAGCAGTTACTCGGCGGGCCAGGTAGGGCTTGAAGCTTTCTTT | CASSYSAGQVGLEAFF
NA | TRBJ2-1 | NA | 18 | TRBV11-2 | TGTGCCAGCAGCTTAGATGAATGGGGGCAGCCGAGGCGCAATGAGCAGTTCTTC | CASSLDEWGQPRRNEQFF
TRBD1 | TRBJ2-1 | NA | 16 | TRBV7-6 | TGTGCCAGCAGCCTCCCGGGACAGAGCTCCTACAATGAGCAGTTCTTC | CASSLPGQSSYNEQFF
TRBD1 | TRBJ1-2 | many | 16 | TRBV20-1 | TGCAGTGCTAGAGCCGGGACAGGGGTGGGGGCCTATGGCTACACCTTC | CSARAGTGVGAYGYTF
TRBD2 | TRBJ2-7 | few | 14 | TRBV12-3/TRBV12-4 | TGTGCCAGCAGTCCATTCGCGGGGGCCTACGAGCAGTACTTC | CASSPFAGAYEQYF
NA | TRBJ2-7 | few | 15 | TRBV9 | TGTGCCAGCAGCGTAGATCCGGGGTCAGACTACGAGCAGTACTTC | CASSVDPGSDYEQYF
TRBD2 | TRBJ2-3 | few | 15 | TRBV3-1 | TGTGCCAGCAGCACGCGGGGGTTCAGCACAGATACGCAGTATTTT | CASSTRGFSTDTQYF
NA | TRBJ2-4 | NA | 16 | TRBV5-6 | TGTGCCAGCAGCTTGGTGGCGGGATCGGCGAAAAACATTCAGTACTTC | CASSLVAGSAKNIQYF
TRBD1 | TRBJ2-1 | few | 15 | TRBV27 | TGTGCCAGCAGTTTACTTAGCGACAGGGGGCTTGAGCAGTTCTTC | CASSLLSDRGLEQFF
NA | TRBJ2-5 | NA | 11 | TRBV20-1 | TGCAGTGCGCTACCAGACCGGACCCAGTACTTC | CSALPDRTQYF
TRBD2 | TRBJ2-7 | NA | 15 | TRBV5-1 | TGCGCCAGCAGCCCCATCCAGCGGGAAACCTACGAGCAGTACTTC | CASSPIQRETYEQYF
NA | TRBJ2-7 | few | 17 | TRBV11-3 | TGTGCCAGCACCGACACCCGCTCAACTGGACACCCCTACGAGCAGTACTTC | CASTDTRSTGHPYEQYF
NA | TRBJ2-7 | NA | 14 | TRBV7-8 | TGTGCCAGCAGCTTAGGTTGGGACACCTACGAGCAGTACTTC | CASSLGWDTYEQYF
NA | TRBJ2-1 | few | 16 | TRBV7-2 | TGTGCCAGCAGCTTAAATTCCAGGGTCCCCTTCGATGAGCAGTTCTTC | CASSLNSRVPFDEQFF
TRBD2 | TRBJ2-3 | NA | 15 | TRBV20-1 | TGCAGTGCTAGACGAAGCGGGGGTGGCACAGATACGCAGTATTTT | CSARRSGGGTDTQYF
TRBD2 | TRBJ2-1 | NA | 18 | TRBV24-1 | TGTGCCACCAGTGATTTGCGACTAGCGGGAGGCAAGGGCAATGAGCAGTTCTTC | CATSDLRLAGGKGNEQFF
NA | TRBJ2-5 | few | 15 | TRBV12-3/TRBV12-4 | TGTGCCAGCAGTTTAGATGCGGGGAAGGCCCTGCCACAGTACTTC | CASSLDAGKALPQYF
TRBD1 | TRBJ2-5 | NA | 14 | TRBV12-3/TRBV12-4 | TGTGCCAGCAGTTACGGGACAGGGGGGGAGACCCAGTACTTC | CASSYGTGGETQYF
NA | TRBJ1-1 | few | 18 | TRBV5-1 | TGCGCCAGCAGCTTGACCTATTTTGGGGCCTCTATGAACACTGAAGCTTTCTTT | CASSLTYFGASMNTEAFF
NA | TRBJ2-1 | once | 16 | TRBV12-3/TRBV12-4 | TGTGCCAGCAGTTCGACAGGGTCGGGGGGGATCAATGAGCAGTTCTTC | CASSSTGSGGINEQFF
TRBD1 | TRBJ1-2 | NA | 13 | TRBV2 | TGTGCCAGCTACTCGGGACAGGGGCATGGCCACACCTTC | CASYSGQGHGHTF
TRBD2 | TRBJ2-3 | NA | 18 | TRBV2 | TGTGCCAGCAGTGAAGTCCTTATTGGGGGGGATCTCACAGATACGCAGTATTTT | CASSEVLIGGDLTDTQYF
NA | TRBJ2-4 | few | 13 | TRBV2 | TGTGCCAGCAAAACAGGGTTCGGCCACATTCAGTACTTC | CASKTGFGHIQYF